The 3 T cell receptor beta chains below come from one sample, sequenced in a study of blood T cell repertoires in COVID-19. The method was immunoSEQ multiplex PCR; TCRdb's version includes in-frame clones alone and lacks a portion of them. The table has around 300,000 clones, 75% to 90% seen once; the top ten hold 2.5% to 3%. The sample consisted of peripheral blood. The receptors were gathered from a woman in her twenties or thirties with active or convalescent COVID-19.

The rearrangement uses TRBV5-1 and TRBJ2-3, with TRBD2 matching 9 bases. J was trimmed by 6 bases and V by 4 bases; bases with no gene match: 12. Germline V gene sequence: CDR1 SGHRS, CDR2 YFSETQ. The CDR3 runs 16 residues. The CDR3 sequence is CASSARAGGPVDTQYF. CDR3 nucleotides: TGCGCCAGCAGCGCGCGGGCGGGGGGGCCAGTGGATACGCAGTATTTT.

The chain combines TRBV19 with TRBJ1-4, with D maybe TRBD1 (6 bases). The V and J ends lost 6 bases and 0 bases respectively, with 14 bases between them. From germline, CDR1 is LNHDA and CDR2 SQIVND (reference sequence). The CDR3 contains 16 residues. The CDR3 DNA reads TGTGCCAGTAGCCTCGGACAGTACCCAACTAATGAAAAACTGTTTTTT. Amino acids: CASSLGQYPTNEKLFF.

The chain couples TRBV7-2 to TRBJ2-2; TRBD2 agrees at 7 bases. V gave up 2 bases and J gave up 7 bases; unmatched junction bases: 4. The CDR3 contains 14 residues. Germline CDR1 and CDR2: SGHTA and FQGNSA. The CDR3 DNA reads TGTGCCAGCAGCTTAAAGCGGGGTAGCGGGGAGCTGTTTTTT. It is translated as CASSLKRGSGELFF.